These T cell receptor beta chains were read from a single sample in a study of blood T cell repertoires in COVID-19. The repertoire was sequenced with immunoSEQ multiplex PCR; TCRdb's copy has only in-frame clones and lacks some. The sample carries approximately 250,000 clones, more than 80% recorded once. Sequencing input: PBMCs or T cells enriched from blood (not recorded which). These receptors originate from a woman in her thirties with acute COVID-19. Both conserved end residues are part of each CDR3. A D gene is named only where the DNA matches it firmly. Not all rows give a size; the values are once, few, many and, for expanded clones, a class.

V	D	size	length	J	DNA	CDR3
TRBV3-1/TRBV3-2	TRBD2	.	18	TRBJ2-1	TGTGCCAGCAGCCAAGGGGGACTAGCTTCAGCGGGGTACAATGAGCAGTTCTTC	CASSQGGLASAGYNEQFF
TRBV3-1/TRBV3-2	.	.	14	TRBJ1-1	TGTGCCAGCAGCCAAGACAGGGGATGGACTGAAGCTTTCTTT	CASSQDRGWTEAFF
TRBV19	TRBD1	.	13	TRBJ2-7	TGTGCCAGTACCGAGACAGGGTCGGTCGAGCAGTACTTC	CASTETGSVEQYF
TRBV19	.	.	18	TRBJ2-1	TGTGCCAGTAGTATAGTGGTTGGCGGGAAGACGGTTGTCAATGAGCAGTTCTTC	CASSIVVGGKTVVNEQFF
TRBV11-2	.	.	14	TRBJ2-7	TGTGCCAGCAGCTTAGCAGGGGAGGGATACGAGCAGTACTTC	CASSLAGEGYEQYF
TRBV29-1	TRBD2	.	15	TRBJ2-7	TGCAGCGTGGAACTCGGGACTAGCGGGAGGGGCGAGCAGTACTTC	CSVELGTSGRGEQYF
TRBV5-1	TRBD2	.	16	TRBJ2-7	TGCGCCAGCAGAGGGACTAGCGGGAGGGCCTATGGCGAGCAGTACTTC	CASRGTSGRAYGEQYF
TRBV4-1	.	.	15	TRBJ1-2	TGCGCCAGCAGCCCCCTTCAGACAGACTACTATGGCTACACCTTC	CASSPLQTDYYGYTF
TRBV7-7	TRBD1	.	16	TRBJ2-5	TGTGCCAGCAGTTCTTACAGAGGGACAGGGACAGAGACCCAGTACTTC	CASSSYRGTGTETQYF
TRBV27	.	.	15	TRBJ2-7	TGTGCCAGCAGCCCAGAGGGACTCCCATCCTACGAGCAGTACTTC	CASSPEGLPSYEQYF
TRBV6-2/TRBV6-3	TRBD1	.	15	TRBJ1-2	TGTGCCAGCAGTAACCGGGACAGACTGTTCTATGGCTACACCTTC	CASSNRDRLFYGYTF
TRBV9	TRBD1	.	15	TRBJ1-4	TGTGCCAGCAGCCCTCGACAGGGAACTAATGAAAAACTGTTTTTT	CASSPRQGTNEKLFF
TRBV7-3	.	.	17	TRBJ2-1	TGTGCCAGCAGCTTAGGAGTTGCGGCCAGCGCGTACAATGAGCAGTTCTTC	CASSLGVAASAYNEQFF
TRBV11-2	TRBD1	.	15	TRBJ1-2	TGTGCCAGCAGCTTAGATCCTCTGACAGGGTATGGCTACACCTTC	CASSLDPLTGYGYTF
TRBV3-1/TRBV3-2	TRBD2	.	18	TRBJ2-4	TGTGCCAGCAGCCAACAACTAGCGGGTACCCTAGCCAAAAACATTCAGTACTTC	CASSQQLAGTLAKNIQYF
TRBV5-4	.	.	14	TRBJ2-7	TGTGCCATCCCCTCAGGGACTCCGCCCTACGAGCAGTACTTC	CAIPSGTPPYEQYF
TRBV5-1	.	.	14	TRBJ1-3	TGCGCCAGCAGCATGGGGGGGCTTGGAAACACCATATATTTT	CASSMGGLGNTIYF
TRBV14	.	.	15	TRBJ2-4	TGTGCCAGCAGCCAAAACACGCTAGCCAAAAACATTCAGTACTTC	CASSQNTLAKNIQYF
TRBV25-1	.	.	15	TRBJ2-5	TGTGCCAGCAGGGAGGGGGGGGGCGGTGGAGAGACCCAGTACTTC	CASREGGGGGETQYF
TRBV18	.	.	14	TRBJ1-2	TGTGCCAGCTCACCGGAAGCCCGGGACTATGGCTACACCTTC	CASSPEARDYGYTF
TRBV5-1	TRBD2	.	16	TRBJ2-7	TGCGCCAGCAGCCGCGGACTAGCGGGAGTCTGGAACGAGCAGTACTTC	CASSRGLAGVWNEQYF
TRBV19	TRBD2	.	13	TRBJ2-2	TGTGCCAGTGCAGCGGGGGGGACCGGGGAGCTGTTTTTT	CASAAGGTGELFF
TRBV5-5	.	.	15	TRBJ2-5	TGTGCCAGCAGCTTGGGAGGCAGGGACTTGGAGACCCAGTACTTC	CASSLGGRDLETQYF
TRBV4-1	.	.	14	TRBJ1-4	TGCGCCAGCAGCCATAACGGGGACTCCGCGGAACTGTTTTTT	CASSHNGDSAELFF
TRBV2	.	.	13	TRBJ2-7	TGTGCCAGCCGGGGTCTCGAAGGTTACGAGCAGTACTTC	CASRGLEGYEQYF
TRBV9	.	.	12	TRBJ1-1	TGTGCCAGCAGCGTAGGTGGGACAGAAGCTTTCTTT	CASSVGGTEAFF
TRBV3-1/TRBV3-2	TRBD1	.	13	TRBJ2-7	TGTGCCAGCAGCCAAGTACAGGGGGCAGGGCAGTACTTC	CASSQVQGAGQYF
TRBV11-3	.	.	13	TRBJ1-1	TGTGCCAGCAGCTTGTTCACGAGCACTGAAGCTTTCTTT	CASSLFTSTEAFF
TRBV20-1	TRBD1	.	16	TRBJ2-7	TGCAGTGCTAGTGGGACCGGGACAGGGACTCCCTACGAGCAGTACTTC	CSASGTGTGTPYEQYF
TRBV3-1/TRBV3-2	TRBD2	.	15	TRBJ2-7	TGTGCCAGCAGCACGGTATCCGGGAGGGGGTCCGAGCAGTACTTC	CASSTVSGRGSEQYF
TRBV25-1	TRBD2	.	16	TRBJ2-3	TGTGCCAGCAGTGCGATAGCGGGCCCTAGCACAGATACGCAGTATTTT	CASSAIAGPSTDTQYF
TRBV4-1	.	.	15	TRBJ2-3	TGCGCCAGCAGCCAAGTCCCGGGGGAAAGAGATACGCAGTATTTT	CASSQVPGERDTQYF
TRBV11-3	.	.	13	TRBJ1-1	TGTGCCAGCAGCTTTGGGGAGGGTACTGAAGCTTTCTTT	CASSFGEGTEAFF
TRBV28	.	.	15	TRBJ2-3	TGTGCCAGCATATCTGCGGGGCCCCCCGGAGATACGCAGTATTTT	CASISAGPPGDTQYF
TRBV7-3	TRBD2	once	16	TRBJ2-5	TGTGCCAGCAGCTCCACTAGCGGAGCGGGGTGGGAGACCCAGTACTTC	CASSSTSGAGWETQYF
TRBV11-2	TRBD2	once	16	TRBJ2-7	TGTGCCAGCAGCTTTAGAGGTTACGGGACTAGCGACGAGCAGTACTTC	CASSFRGYGTSDEQYF
TRBV16	TRBD2	.	16	TRBJ2-2	TGTGCCAGCAGCCCTTTAGCGGGGACGAACACCGGGGAGCTGTTTTTT	CASSPLAGTNTGELFF
TRBV2	.	once	14	TRBJ1-1	TGTGCCAGCAAACGTCAAAACGGGAACACTGAAGCTTTCTTT	CASKRQNGNTEAFF
TRBV7-7	.	.	15	TRBJ2-3	TGTGCCAGCAGCTTAGGATCTAGCCGCACAGATACGCAGTATTTT	CASSLGSSRTDTQYF
TRBV4-2	TRBD2	.	18	TRBJ2-3	TGTGCCAGCAGCCAAGGAGGACTAGCGGGAGGCCCGTCTAGTACGCAGTATTTT	CASSQGGLAGGPSSTQYF
TRBV18	TRBD1	.	16	TRBJ2-2	TGTGCCAGCTCACACATATCAGGGGGCAACACCGGGGAGCTGTTTTTT	CASSHISGGNTGELFF
TRBV27	.	.	13	TRBJ1-5	TGTGCCAGCCATAGACAGGCCAATCAGCCCCAGCATTTT	CASHRQANQPQHF
TRBV30	.	.	11	TRBJ1-1	TGTGCCTGGGACAATCGGGCTGAAGCTTTCTTT	CAWDNRAEAFF
TRBV29-1	TRBD1	.	13	TRBJ2-1	TGCAGCGTTGGGGACAGGTCCTACAATGAGCAGTTCTTC	CSVGDRSYNEQFF
TRBV5-1	.	.	15	TRBJ2-2	TGCGCCAGCAGCGAGACAGGTCTGCGAACCGGGGAGCTGTTTTTT	CASSETGLRTGELFF
TRBV6-2/TRBV6-3	.	.	14	TRBJ2-7	TGTGCCAGCAGTTACGGACAGAGCTCCTACGAGCAGTACTTC	CASSYGQSSYEQYF
TRBV6-5	TRBD2	.	12	TRBJ2-7	TGTGCCAGCACCCCTCCTTCGGGAGGGCCTGTCTTC	CASTPPSGGPVF
TRBV29-1	.	.	14	TRBJ1-1	TGCAGCGTTGAAGCTAGCTTTCGGGAGACTGAAGCTTTCTTT	CSVEASFRETEAFF
TRBV7-9	.	many	13	TRBJ2-1	TGTGCCAGCAGCTCCTTCACTATCCCTGAGCAGTTCTTC	CASSSFTIPEQFF
TRBV19	.	.	14	TRBJ2-1	TGTGCCAGTAGTATAGTTCCCACACGGGGTGAGCAGTTCTTC	CASSIVPTRGEQFF
TRBV18	TRBD2	.	18	TRBJ2-5	TGTGCCAGCTCACCTGGACTAGCGGGAGGACGTGGGCAAGAGACCCAGTACTTC	CASSPGLAGGRGQETQYF
TRBV15	.	.	12	TRBJ1-2	TGTGCCACCAGCAGAGATCAGTATGGCTACACCTTC	CATSRDQYGYTF
TRBV3-1/TRBV3-2	TRBD2	.	14	TRBJ2-2	TGTGCCAGCCTGGGACTAGCGGGACCCGGGGAGCTGTTTTTT	CASLGLAGPGELFF
TRBV19	TRBD2	.	15	TRBJ2-7	TGTGCCAGTAGTATAGATGCGGGGGGTGGCTACGAGCAGTACTTC	CASSIDAGGGYEQYF
TRBV24-1	TRBD2	.	17	TRBJ2-1	TGTGCCACCAGTGCTGGAAGCGGGAGGGTCTCCTACAATGAGCAGTTCTTC	CATSAGSGRVSYNEQFF
TRBV27	.	.	13	TRBJ2-7	TGTGCCAGCAGTTGGGCGGGGCCCTACGAGCAGTACTTC	CASSWAGPYEQYF
TRBV30	.	few	11	TRBJ2-7	TGTGCCTGTGTGTGGCGGGGCGAGCAGTACTTC	CACVWRGEQYF
TRBV27	TRBD2	.	16	TRBJ2-3	TGTGCCAGCAGTCCTCGACTAGCGGGAGTGGTAGATACGCAGTATTTT	CASSPRLAGVVDTQYF
TRBV28	TRBD2	.	14	TRBJ2-3	TGTGCCAGCGGGTCAGCGGGAGAGGCAGATACGCAGTATTTT	CASGSAGEADTQYF